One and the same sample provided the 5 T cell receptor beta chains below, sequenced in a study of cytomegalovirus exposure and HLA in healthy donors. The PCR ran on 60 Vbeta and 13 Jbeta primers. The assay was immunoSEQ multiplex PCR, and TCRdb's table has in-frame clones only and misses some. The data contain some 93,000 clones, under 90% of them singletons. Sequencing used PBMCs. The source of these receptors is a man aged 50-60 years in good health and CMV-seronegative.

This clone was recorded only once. The CDR3 nucleotides are TGTGCCAGCAGTTTTTCGCCGCGGGGGAGGACAGGGGACCCCACAGATACGCAGTATTTT. Its protein product is CASSFSPRGRTGDPTDTQYF. This chain joins TRBV28 and TRBJ2-3, with 9 bases that match TRBD1. Per germline, CDR1 MDHEN and CDR2 SYDVKM. The CDR3 length is 20 residues. V trimming: 3 bases; J trimming: 2 bases; junction bases outside the gene matches: 18.

This CDR3 reads CASSLSGQGADTQYF. CDR3 bases: TGCGCCAGCAGCTTGTCCGGACAGGGGGCGGATACGCAGTATTTT. This chain connects TRBV5-1 to TRBJ2-3; TRBD1 agrees at 11 bases. The CDR3 is 15 residues long. Germline trimming cut 1 base from V and 6 bases from J; bases unmatched to any gene: 4. The germline V gene has CDR1 SGHRS and CDR2 YFSETQ.

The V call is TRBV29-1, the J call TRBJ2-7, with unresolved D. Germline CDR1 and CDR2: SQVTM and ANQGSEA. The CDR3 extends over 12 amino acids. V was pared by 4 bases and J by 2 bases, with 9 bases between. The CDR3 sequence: CSVGLAPYEQYF. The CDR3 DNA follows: TGCAGCGTTGGACTGGCCCCCTACGAGCAGTACTTC.

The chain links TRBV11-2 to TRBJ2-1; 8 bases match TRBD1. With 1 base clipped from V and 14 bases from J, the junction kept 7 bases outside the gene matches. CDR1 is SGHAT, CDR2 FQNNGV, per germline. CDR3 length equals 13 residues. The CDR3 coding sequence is TGTGCCAGCAGCTTAGGGGGAGAACAGGGGGAGTTCTTC. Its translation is CASSLGGEQGEFF. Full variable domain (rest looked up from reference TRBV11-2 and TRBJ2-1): EAGVAQSPRYKIIEKRQSVAFWCNPISGHATLYWYQQILGQGPKLLIQFQNNGVVDDSQLPKDRFSAERLKGVDSTLKIQPAKLEDSAVYLCASSLGGEQGEFFGPGTRLTVL.

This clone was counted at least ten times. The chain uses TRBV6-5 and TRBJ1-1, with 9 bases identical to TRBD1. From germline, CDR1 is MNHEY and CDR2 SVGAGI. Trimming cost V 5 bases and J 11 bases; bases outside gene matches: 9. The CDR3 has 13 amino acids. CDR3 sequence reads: CASSPGQGVAAFF. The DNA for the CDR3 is TGTGCCAGCAGTCCGGGACAGGGTGTGGCGGCTTTCTTT.